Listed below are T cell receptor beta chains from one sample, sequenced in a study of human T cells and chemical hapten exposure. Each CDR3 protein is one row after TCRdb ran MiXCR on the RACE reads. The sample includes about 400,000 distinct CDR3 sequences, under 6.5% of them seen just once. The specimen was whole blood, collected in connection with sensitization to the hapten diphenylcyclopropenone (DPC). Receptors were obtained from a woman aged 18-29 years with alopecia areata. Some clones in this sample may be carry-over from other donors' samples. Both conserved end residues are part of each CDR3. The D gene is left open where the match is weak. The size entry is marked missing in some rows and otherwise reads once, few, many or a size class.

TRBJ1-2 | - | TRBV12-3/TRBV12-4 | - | CASSPDQTGNYGYTF | TGTGCCAGCAGTCCCGACCAGACAGGAAACTATGGCTACACCTTC
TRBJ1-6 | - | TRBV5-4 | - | CASSFPGFNSPLHF | TGTGCCAGCAGCTTTCCGGGATTCAATTCACCCCTCCACTTT
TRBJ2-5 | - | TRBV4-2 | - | CASSRLGTGEETQYF | TGTGCCAGCAGCCGCTTGGGGACGGGGGAGGAGACCCAGTACTTC
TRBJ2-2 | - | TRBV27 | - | CASSPGPRTGELFF | TGTGCCAGCAGTCCGGGGCCGCGGACCGGGGAGCTGTTTTTT
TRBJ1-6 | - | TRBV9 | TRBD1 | CASSATGGSSPLHF | TGTGCCAGCAGCGCGACAGGGGGTTCTTCACCCCTCCACTTT
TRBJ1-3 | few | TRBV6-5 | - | CASSYSGQNSGNTIYF | TGTGCCAGCAGTTACTCGGGGCAGAACTCTGGAAACACCATATATTTT
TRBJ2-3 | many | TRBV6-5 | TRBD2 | CASKDIGGTNTQYF | TGTGCCAGCAAGGATATCGGGGGGACGAATACGCAGTATTTT
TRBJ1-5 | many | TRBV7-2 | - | CASSLVSAGNQPQHF | TGTGCCAGCAGCTTAGTTTCAGCTGGCAATCAGCCCCAGCATTTT
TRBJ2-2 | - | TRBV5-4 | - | CASSFSVDTGELFF | TGTGCCAGCAGCTTCTCCGTAGACACCGGGGAGCTGTTTTTT
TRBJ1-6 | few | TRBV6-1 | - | CASRLREGGSPLHF | TGTGCCAGCAGGCTTCGGGAAGGTGGTTCACCCCTCCACTTT
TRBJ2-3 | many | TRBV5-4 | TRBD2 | CASRLGLVTADTQYF | TGTGCCAGCAGGTTGGGACTAGTCACTGCAGATACGCAGTATTTT
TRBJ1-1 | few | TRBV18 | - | CASSPYPEWGLEAFF | TGTGCCAGCTCACCATACCCTGAATGGGGGCTTGAAGCTTTCTTT
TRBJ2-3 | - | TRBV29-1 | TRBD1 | CSVESRDRATDTQYF | TGCAGCGTTGAATCCCGGGACAGGGCCACAGATACGCAGTATTTT
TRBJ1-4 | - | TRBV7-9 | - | CASSPHGGLLFF | TGTGCCAGCAGCCCGCATGGTGGGTTACTGTTTTTT
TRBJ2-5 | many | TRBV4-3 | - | CASSQGTRREAETYF | TGCGCCAGCAGCCAAGGGACCCGGAGGGAAGCCGAGACGTACTTC
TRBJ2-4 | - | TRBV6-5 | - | CASSYSYLAKNIQYF | TGTGCCAGCAGTTACAGTTACCTAGCCAAAAACATTCAGTACTTC
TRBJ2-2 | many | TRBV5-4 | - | CASSSGGSWTGELFF | TGTGCCAGCAGCTCCGGGGGCTCCTGGACCGGGGAGCTGTTTTTT
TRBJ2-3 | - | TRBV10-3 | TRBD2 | CAISLTRGGLGTDTQYF | TGTGCCATCAGTCTGACCCGGGGGGGCCTGGGCACAGATACGCAGTATTTT
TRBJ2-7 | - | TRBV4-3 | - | CASSQDSELLYEQYF | TGCGCCAGCAGCCAAGACTCGGAACTCCTCTACGAGCAGTACTTC
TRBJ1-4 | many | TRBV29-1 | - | CSVGDGPEKLFF | TGCAGCGTCGGGGACGGACCTGAAAAACTGTTTTTT
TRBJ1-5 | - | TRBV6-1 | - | CASSLQGTRNQPQHF | TGTGCCAGCAGTTTACAGGGAACTAGGAATCAGCCCCAGCATTTT
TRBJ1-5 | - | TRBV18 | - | CASSPSRSDQPQHF | TGTGCCAGCTCACCCTCCAGATCGGATCAGCCCCAGCATTTT
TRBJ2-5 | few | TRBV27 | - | CASSLGWDGETQYF | TGTGCCAGCAGTTTAGGGTGGGACGGAGAGACCCAGTACTTC
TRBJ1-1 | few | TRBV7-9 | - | CASSLEAGTEAFF | TGTGCCAGCAGCTTAGAAGCGGGTACTGAAGCTTTCTTT
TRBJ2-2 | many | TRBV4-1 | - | CASSRSDTGELFF | TGCGCCAGCAGCCGGTCAGACACCGGGGAGCTGTTTTTT
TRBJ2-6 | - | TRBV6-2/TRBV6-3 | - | CASSYRATGANVLTF | TGTGCCAGCAGTTACCGGGCCACTGGGGCCAACGTCCTGACTTTC
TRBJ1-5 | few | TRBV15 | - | CATSLRGQPQHF | TGTGCCACCAGTTTGAGGGGGCAGCCCCAGCATTTT
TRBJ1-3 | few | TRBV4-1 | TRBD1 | CASSRDREFGNTIYF | TGCGCCAGCAGCAGGGACAGGGAGTTTGGAAACACCATATATTTT
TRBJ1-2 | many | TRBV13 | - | CASSSASTPSQGYTF | TGTGCCAGCAGCTCCGCTTCGACACCATCCCAAGGCTACACCTTC
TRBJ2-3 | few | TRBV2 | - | CASDSMEDTQYF | TGTGCCAGCGACAGCATGGAGGATACGCAGTATTTT
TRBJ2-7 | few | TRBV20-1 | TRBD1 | CSARDFTGTDLREQYF | TGCAGTGCTAGAGATTTTACGGGGACAGACTTACGGGAGCAGTACTTC
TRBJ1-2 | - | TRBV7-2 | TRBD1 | CASSLLTGDGGYTF | TGTGCCAGCAGCTTATTGACAGGGGATGGGGGCTACACCTTC
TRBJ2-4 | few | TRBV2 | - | CASSPDRNIQYF | TGTGCCAGCAGTCCGGACAGAAACATTCAGTACTTC
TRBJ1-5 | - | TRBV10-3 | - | CAISEGVNQPQHF | TGTGCCATCAGTGAAGGCGTAAATCAGCCCCAGCATTTT
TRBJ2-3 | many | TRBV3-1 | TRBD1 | CASSRRDSTDAQYF | TGTGCCAGCAGCCGCCGGGACAGCACAGATGCGCAGTATTTT
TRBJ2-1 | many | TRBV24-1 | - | CATSEADSLGGNEQFF | TGTGCCACCAGTGAAGCGGACAGCCTTGGTGGCAATGAGCAGTTCTTC
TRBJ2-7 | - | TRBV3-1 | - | CASSQENDREQYF | TGTGCCAGCAGCCAAGAGAATGATCGGGAGCAGTACTTC
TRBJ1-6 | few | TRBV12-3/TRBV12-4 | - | CASSLWGLNSPLHF | TGTGCCAGCAGTTTGTGGGGGCTTAATTCACCCCTCCACTTT
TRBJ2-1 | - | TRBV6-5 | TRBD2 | CASSYSGTSGNKEQFF | TGTGCCAGCAGTTACTCGGGGACTAGCGGGAATAAGGAGCAGTTCTTC
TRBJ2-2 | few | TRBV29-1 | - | CSVVNSNTGELFF | TGCAGCGTGGTAAATTCGAACACCGGGGAGCTGTTTTTT
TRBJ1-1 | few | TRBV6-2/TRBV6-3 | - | CASNTITGNTEAFF | TGTGCCAGCAACACCATAACAGGGAACACTGAAGCTTTCTTT
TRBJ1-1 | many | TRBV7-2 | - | CASSLEGDASTEAFF | TGTGCCAGCAGCTTAGAGGGGGACGCTTCGACTGAAGCTTTCTTT
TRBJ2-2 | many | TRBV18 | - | CASSPSEDTGELFF | TGTGCCAGCTCACCGTCGGAAGACACCGGGGAGCTGTTTTTT
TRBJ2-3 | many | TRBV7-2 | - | CASTRLDSTDTQYF | TGTGCCAGCACCCGACTGGACAGCACAGATACGCAGTATTTT
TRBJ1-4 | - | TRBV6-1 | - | CASSEGLQTVLNEKLFF | TGTGCCAGCAGTGAAGGTCTCCAAACGGTCCTTAATGAAAAACTGTTTTTT
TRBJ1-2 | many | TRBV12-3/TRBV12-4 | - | CASSLGQKGNGYTF | TGTGCCAGCAGTTTGGGCCAGAAGGGGAATGGCTACACCTTC
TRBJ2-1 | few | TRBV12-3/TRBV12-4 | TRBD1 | CASSWDRGAYNEQFF | TGTGCCAGCAGTTGGGACAGGGGTGCCTACAATGAGCAGTTCTTC
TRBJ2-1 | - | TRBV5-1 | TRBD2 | CASSLDLRGYNEQFF | TGCGCCAGCAGCCTGGACTTGCGGGGGTACAATGAGCAGTTCTTC
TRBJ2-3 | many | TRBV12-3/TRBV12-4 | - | CASRTIDMLAKDTDTQYF | TGTGCCAGCAGAACGATAGACATGCTAGCGAAGGACACAGATACGCAGTATTTT
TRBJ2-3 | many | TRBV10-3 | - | CAISGTSSTDTQYF | TGTGCCATCAGCGGGACCTCTAGCACAGATACGCAGTATTTT
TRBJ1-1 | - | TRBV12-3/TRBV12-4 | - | CASSSDSFANTEAFF | TGTGCCAGCAGTTCGGACAGCTTTGCGAACACTGAAGCTTTCTTT